This record covers a single TCR delta chain. What it recognizes is unknown. The TCRdb protein, from a much larger clone, departs from this DNA's translation at residue 9, likely by read error; the protein shown derives from the DNA. This record belongs to a study of γδ T cells in repeated Plasmodium falciparum infection. Across the study: Malian children with intense seasonal malaria exposure were compared with matched Australian children. Each infection was followed by sampling at 21 days, plus baseline and some pre-infection draws.

The CDR3 is 21 residues long. The germline V gene encodes CDR1 TSWWSYY and CDR2 QGS. Between the trimmed V and J ends, which lost 1 base and 0 bases, there was a span of 27 bases. Flow sorting of PBMC yielded separate Vgamma9/Vdelta2+ and Vdelta2-negative gammadelta T cell populations for bulk repertoire analysis. Study conclusions and caveats: Vgamma9/Vdelta2+ T cells showed a stable polyclonal repertoire with shared TCRgamma sequences. Repeated controlled infections reportedly drove waves of new clonotype selection in Vdelta2-negative, mostly Vdelta1+, gammadelta repertoires.

TCRdb made new clone calls on the multiplex PCR reads using CATT. Of approximately 50,000 delta-chain clones in the sample, more than 1.5% were seen once. The receptor was derived from a pool of human donors (malaria-infected and uninfected, not separated). The sequencing sample was made of gamma-delta T cells from blood. The V and J genes are TRDV1 and TRDJ1; D is unclear. CDR3 loop: CALGEHYVLFLRGTYTDKLIF. CDR3 in DNA: TGTGCTCTTGGGGAACACTATGTACTTTTCTTGCGAGGGACTTACACCGATAAACTCATCTTT.